These T cell receptor beta chains were read from a single sample in a study of cytomegalovirus exposure and HLA in healthy donors. The method was immunoSEQ multiplex PCR; TCRdb's version includes in-frame clones alone and lacks a portion of them. This table has about 170,000 clones, more than 80% appearing once. The sequencing sample was made of PBMCs. The receptors derive from a woman in her late teens or twenties in good health and CMV-seropositive. CDR3s include the opening cysteine and the closing phenylalanine or tryptophan. D genes are given only for firm matches. Only some rows state a clone size, as once, few, many or a class for expanded clones.

V: TRBV5-6; size: -; J: TRBJ1-2; D: -; DNA: TGTGCCAGCAGCTTGGACCCGGGGGGTGGCTACACCTTC; CDR3: CASSLDPGGGYTF
V: TRBV28; size: -; J: TRBJ1-3; D: TRBD1; DNA: TGTGCCAGCAGGCACCGGACAGGGGACTCTGGAAACACCATATATTTT; CDR3: CASRHRTGDSGNTIYF
V: TRBV9; size: few; J: TRBJ1-1; D: -; DNA: TGTGCCAGCAGCGAAGGGGTTCGCACTGAAGCTTTCTTT; CDR3: CASSEGVRTEAFF
V: TRBV7-9; size: -; J: TRBJ2-5; D: -; DNA: TGTGCCAGCAGCTTAAGACGCACAGCCCAAGAGACCCAGTACTTC; CDR3: CASSLRRTAQETQYF
V: TRBV2; size: -; J: TRBJ1-5; D: TRBD1; DNA: TGTGCCAGCAGCCGACAGATTGGGACAGTTGATAGCAATCAGCCCCAGCATTTT; CDR3: CASSRQIGTVDSNQPQHF
V: TRBV18; size: -; J: TRBJ2-7; D: -; DNA: TGTGCCAGCTCACCAGGAGGGGACGAGCAGTACTTC; CDR3: CASSPGGDEQYF
V: TRBV5-1; size: -; J: TRBJ1-2; D: -; DNA: TGCGCCAGCAGCCCACCCTTTGGGGGGTTGGACTATGGCTACACCTTC; CDR3: CASSPPFGGLDYGYTF
V: TRBV5-6; size: -; J: TRBJ1-3; D: -; DNA: TGTGCCAGCAGCTTCAGGGTCAGGGCTCCTGGAAACACCATATATTTT; CDR3: CASSFRVRAPGNTIYF
V: TRBV19; size: -; J: TRBJ1-2; D: TRBD1; DNA: TGTGCCAGTAGGGCCAGGGGGCAAGATGGCTACACCTTC; CDR3: CASRARGQDGYTF
V: TRBV7-2; size: once; J: TRBJ2-3; D: TRBD1; DNA: TGTGCCAGCAGCTGGGACAGGCGCACAGATACGCAGTATTTT; CDR3: CASSWDRRTDTQYF
V: TRBV5-1; size: -; J: TRBJ2-3; D: TRBD2; DNA: TGCGCCAGCAGCCCCGGACTAGCGGGGGGCACAGATACGCAGTATTTT; CDR3: CASSPGLAGGTDTQYF
V: TRBV19; size: -; J: TRBJ1-1; D: -; DNA: TGTGCCAGTAGTGTCGGGCTGGGCAGGGGCACTGAAGCTTTCTTT; CDR3: CASSVGLGRGTEAFF
V: TRBV7-9; size: -; J: TRBJ2-2; D: TRBD1; DNA: TGTGCCAGCAGCATAACAGGGGCACACACCGGGGAGCTGTTTTTT; CDR3: CASSITGAHTGELFF
V: TRBV6-5; size: -; J: TRBJ1-2; D: TRBD1; DNA: TGTGCCAGCGCTCGGGGGACAGGGTACTACTACACCTTC; CDR3: CASARGTGYYYTF
V: TRBV18; size: -; J: TRBJ2-7; D: TRBD1; DNA: TGTGCCAGCTCCGGGGGGACAGGGGGCTCCTACGAGCAGTACTTC; CDR3: CASSGGTGGSYEQYF
V: TRBV6-5; size: -; J: TRBJ1-4; D: TRBD1; DNA: TGTGCCAGCAGTTTCCACACAGGGGGATTGGCTGAAAAACTGTTTTTT; CDR3: CASSFHTGGLAEKLFF
V: TRBV25-1; size: -; J: TRBJ2-5; D: -; DNA: TGTGCCAGCTTAACCCTAACAGACAGCCAAGAGACCCAGTACTTC; CDR3: CASLTLTDSQETQYF
V: TRBV7-8; size: -; J: TRBJ2-1; D: TRBD1; DNA: TGTGCCAGCCTCAACAGGGGCGACTCCTACAATGAGCAGTTCTTC; CDR3: CASLNRGDSYNEQFF